Reported below is one T cell receptor beta chain. Mismatch with germline at one junction end may stem from a read error. Thyroid surgery was performed in patients who had received no treatment beforehand. TCRdb redid the clone calls on the PCR reads using MiXCR. The sample shows approximately 25,000 clones, around 26% of them seen only once. These data belong to a study of metastatic and nonmetastatic thyroid tumors. Across the study: Repertoires from blood and tumor or nodule tissue of malignant and benign thyroid patients were compared.

This CDR3 spans 13 amino acids. Germline assignment: CDR1 KGHSH and CDR2 LQKENI. V and J are TRBV18 and TRBJ1-5, with unresolved D. Sequences were obtained from blood. This sequence was found in a male donor with papillary thyroid cancer or a benign thyroid nodule (not recorded which). Some clones in this sample may be carry-over from other donors' samples. As DNA, the CDR3 is TGTGCCAGTTCACCCGGACCCTGCCAGCCCCAGCATTTT. Its protein is CASSPGPCQPQHF. The full variable domain, its missing parts supplied by reference TRBV18 and TRBJ1-5, is NAGVMQNPRHLVRRRGQEARLRCSPMKGHSHVYWYRQLPEEGLKFMVYLQKENIIDESGMPKERFSAEFPKEGPSILRIQQVVRGDSAAYFCASSPGPCQPQHFGDGTRLSIL.